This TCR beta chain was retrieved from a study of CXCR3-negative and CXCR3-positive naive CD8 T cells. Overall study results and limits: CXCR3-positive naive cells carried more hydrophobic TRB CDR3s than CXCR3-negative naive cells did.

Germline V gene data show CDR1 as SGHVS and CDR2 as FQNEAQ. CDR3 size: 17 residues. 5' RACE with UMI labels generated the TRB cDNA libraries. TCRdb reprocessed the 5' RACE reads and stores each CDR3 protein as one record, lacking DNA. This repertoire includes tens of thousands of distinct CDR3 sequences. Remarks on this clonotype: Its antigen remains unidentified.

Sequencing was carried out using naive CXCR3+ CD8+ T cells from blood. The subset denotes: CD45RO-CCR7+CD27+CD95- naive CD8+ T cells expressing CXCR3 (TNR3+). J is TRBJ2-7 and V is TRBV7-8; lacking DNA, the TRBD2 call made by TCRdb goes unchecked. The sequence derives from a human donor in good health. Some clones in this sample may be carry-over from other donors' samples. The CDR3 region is CASSLRLAGDFSYEQYF. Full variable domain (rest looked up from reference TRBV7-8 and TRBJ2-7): GAGVSQSPRYKVAKRGQDVALRCDPISGHVSLFWYQQALGQGPEFLTYFQNEAQLDKSGLPSDRFFAERPEGSVSTLKIQRTQQEDSAVYLCASSLRLAGDFSYEQYFGPGTRLTVT.